One and the same sample provided the 31 T cell receptor beta chains below, sequenced in a study of radiotherapy plus CTLA-4 blockade in lung cancer. The table came from immunoSEQ multiplex PCR; TCRdb's copy has only in-frame clones and leaves some out. The repertoire holds some 110,000 clones, with 80% to 90% as singletons. Sequencing used peripheral blood, obtained from a patient treated with radiotherapy plus ipilimumab. The receptor source for this set is a human donor with non-small cell lung cancer that progressed on radiotherapy plus ipilimumab.

This chain connects TRBV2 to TRBJ2-1; TRBD2 matches 12 bases. CDR3 length: 15 residues. V shed 6 bases and J 8 bases; nucleotides not matched to a gene: 8. Germline CDR1 is SNHLY and CDR2 is FYNNEI. In DNA, the CDR3 is TGTGCCAGCAGCGCAACTAGCGGGAGGTCCCATGAGCAGTTCTTC. Protein sequence: CASSATSGRSHEQFF. The variable domain in full, completed from reference TRBV2 and TRBJ2-1, reads EPEVTQTPSHQVTQMGQEVILRCVPISNHLYFYWYRQILGQKVEFLVSFYNNEISEKSEIFDDQFSVERPDGSNFTLKIRSTKLEDSAMYFCASSATSGRSHEQFFGPGTRLTVL.

In its sample, this clone was seen a few times. This chain joins TRBV5-1 and TRBJ2-3; 9 bases are shared with TRBD1. The CDR3 covers 15 residues. The germline CDR1 and CDR2 sequences are SGHRS and YFSETQ. With 4 bases clipped from V and 5 bases from J, the junction kept 8 bases outside the gene matches. The CDR3: CASSPRTGAGDTQYF. For the CDR3, the DNA is TGCGCCAGCAGCCCGAGGACAGGGGCGGGAGATACGCAGTATTTT.

V and J are TRBV19 and TRBJ2-7; D gene unclear. CDR3 length equals 14 residues. From germline, CDR1 is LNHDA and CDR2 SQIVND (reference sequence). V was shortened by 3 bases and J by 2 bases, with 11 bases between the two germline ends. CDR3 residues: CASSMGPQAYEQYF. Written as DNA, the CDR3 is TGTGCCAGTAGTATGGGTCCTCAAGCCTACGAGCAGTACTTC.

This rearrangement joins TRBV30 to TRBJ2-1; no clear D gene. Trimming removed 2 bases from V and 7 bases from J, with 6 bases in between. Looked up from germline, CDR1 is GTSNPN and CDR2 is SVGIG (reference sequence). CDR3 length: 11 amino acids. DNA for the CDR3: TGTGCCTGGAGTAGGATTAATGAGCAGTTCTTC. It translates to CAWSRINEQFF.

The rearrangement joins TRBV29-1 to TRBJ2-4; D possibly corresponds to TRBD2 (5 bases). V was pared by 2 bases and J by 9 bases, with 17 bases between. The CDR3 has 14 residues. Per germline, CDR1 SQVTM and CDR2 ANQGSEA. The CDR3 coding sequence is TGCAGCGTTGAACCGGTCGGGGTCCCAGCCATTCAGTACTTC. Its protein product is CSVEPVGVPAIQYF.

This clone was seen only once. Other DNA sequences in this sample translate to the same CDR3. The rearrangement uses TRBV20-1 and TRBJ2-5, with a possible D match to TRBD1 (6 bases). This CDR3 spans 11 amino acids. Germline values: CDR1 DFQATT, CDR2 SNEGSKA (reference sequence). V lost 6 bases and J 6 bases, leaving 11 bases between the germline ends. The CDR3 here is CSAGDIQTQYF. The DNA for the CDR3 is TGCAGTGCAGGGGACATCCAGACCCAGTACTTC.

The rearrangement uses TRBV2 and TRBJ2-7; 11 nucleotides match TRBD1. CDR3 length: 12 residues. V lost 8 bases, J lost 10 bases, and 7 bases stayed unmatched. Per germline, CDR1 SNHLY and CDR2 FYNNEI. The CDR3 DNA is TGTGCCAGCGGGGGACAGGGGGTTCTTCAGTACTTC. Protein sequence: CASGGQGVLQYF.

Here the CDR3 DNA reads TGCGCCAGCAGTGAGGGACTAGCGGGGCCCTACGAGCAGTACTTC. Amino acid sequence: CASSEGLAGPYEQYF. This chain links TRBV10-1 with TRBJ2-7; the match to TRBD2 covers 12 bases. This CDR3 is built from 15 residues. The germline CDR1 and CDR2 sequences are WNHNN and SYGVQD (reference sequence). V dropped 2 bases and J dropped 2; count of bases not matched to a gene: 1.

This sequence joins TRBV21-1 and TRBJ2-3; TRBD2 is taken as the D call from the table, unchecked against the DNA. TRBV21-1 is recorded as a pseudogene. The CDR3 totals 14 residues. In DNA form, the CDR3 reads TGTGCCGGGACTAGCGGGGAGGGAATAGATACGCAGTATTTT. As protein: CAGTSGEGIDTQYF.

The chain couples TRBV7-3 to TRBJ2-1, with D possibly being TRBD2 (6 bases). V lost 0 bases to trimming and J lost 4 bases, with 16 bases between them. CDR1 and CDR2 (germline): SGHTA, FQGTGA. The CDR3 has 17 amino acids. The CDR3 bases are TGTGCCAGCAGCTTAACGCGGGTAGCGGACGGTTACAATGAGCAGTTCTTC. It encodes CASSLTRVADGYNEQFF.

As concerns this clone: Other DNA sequences in the same sample also yield this CDR3. The V gene is TRBV5-1, the J gene TRBJ1-2, with unresolved D. Germline values: CDR1 SGHRS, CDR2 YFSETQ. CDR3 length: 13 residues. Trimming pared 0 bases from V and 2 bases from J, leaving 5 bases between. The CDR3 is CASSLGGNYGYTF. The DNA for the CDR3 is TGCGCCAGCAGCTTGGGTGGGAACTATGGCTACACCTTC.

The chain uses TRBV14 and TRBJ2-6; 11 nucleotides align to TRBD1. The CDR3 length is 18 residues. CDR1 SGHDN and CDR2 FVKESK come from the germline V gene. V trimming: 5 bases; J trimming: 2 bases; junction bases outside the gene matches: 8. CDR3 DNA sequence: TGTGCCAGCAGCTTATGGGACAGGGGGATTACTGGGGCCAACGTCCTGACTTTC. Protein product: CASSLWDRGITGANVLTF.

This chain links TRBV4-1 with TRBJ2-6, with unresolved D. Germline V lookup: CDR1 MGHRA, CDR2 YSYEKL. The CDR3 is 16 residues long. Trimming shortened V by 0 bases and J by 0 bases, and 6 bases separated the two germline ends. The CDR3 DNA reads as TGCGCCAGCAGCCAAGAAGTGGGCTCTGGGGCCAACGTCCTGACTTTC. Protein sequence: CASSQEVGSGANVLTF.

CDR3 loop: CASRSQGGFTGELFF. The CDR3 DNA sequence: TGCGCCAGCAGGTCGCAGGGGGGCTTCACCGGGGAGCTGTTTTTT. The chain carries TRBV5-1 and TRBJ2-2; TRBD1 is a possible D gene (7 bases). The CDR3 extends over 15 amino acids. V lost 5 bases, J lost 4 bases, and 15 bases lay in between. CDR1 and CDR2 (germline): SGHRS, YFSETQ.

The chain has TRBV7-8 and TRBJ2-2; 12 positions agree with TRBD2. After removal of 5 bases from V and 5 bases from J, the junction contained 15 bases not matched to a gene. The germline CDR1 and CDR2 sequences are SGHVS and FQNEAQ. The CDR3 has 19 residues. CDR3 bases: TGTGCCAGCAGCCCGGGGGTTCTAGCGGGAGGGAGCGGAACCGGGGAGCTGTTTTTT. It codes for CASSPGVLAGGSGTGELFF.

CDR3 in amino acids: CASSAVFNTEAFF. The CDR3 region has the DNA TGCGCCAGCAGCGCAGTCTTCAACACTGAAGCTTTCTTT. V usage is TRBV5-1 and J usage is TRBJ1-1; D is unresolved. Per germline, CDR1 SGHRS and CDR2 YFSETQ. The CDR3 covers 13 residues. Trimming pared 4 bases from V and 2 bases from J, leaving 9 bases between.

The genes are TRBV18 and TRBJ1-1; TRBD1 is a possible D gene (6 bases). Germline assignment: CDR1 KGHSH and CDR2 LQKENI. Between the trimmed V and J ends, which lost 4 bases and 9 bases, there was a span of 18 bases. The CDR3 contains 14 residues. CDR3 DNA sequence: TGTGCCAGCTCACTCCCCGGGACATTTAGGCAAGCTTTCTTT. Amino acid sequence: CASSLPGTFRQAFF.

This clone appeared a few times. The chain combines TRBV19 with TRBJ1-2; no reliable D call. CDR1 is LNHDA, CDR2 SQIVND, per germline (reference sequence). The CDR3 runs to 12 residues. V was pared by 3 bases and J by 3 bases, with 5 bases between. The CDR3: CASSIGDYGYTF. CDR3 in DNA: TGTGCCAGTAGTATCGGAGACTATGGCTACACCTTC.

CDR3 coding DNA: TGCGCCAGCAGCTTGGGGGCCCAGGGACTAGCGGGGTACCAAGAGACCCAGTACTTC. Encoded protein: CASSLGAQGLAGYQETQYF. The J gene is TRBJ2-5, the V gene TRBV5-1; 13 bases map to TRBD2. The CDR3 is made up of 19 amino acids. CDR1 is SGHRS and CDR2 is YFSETQ in the germline V gene. V lost 0 bases and J lost 0; bases outside the gene matches: 8.

Details on this clone: An end of the junction does not agree with germline; a read error may underlie this. The rearrangement uses TRBV6-1 and TRBJ2-2; a possible D gene is TRBD1 (6 bases). CDR3 size: 17 residues. Germline V gives CDR1 MNHNS, CDR2 SASEGT. CDR3 sequence: CASREGSRDKNTGELFF. CDR3 sequence (DNA): TGTGCCAGCAGGGAAGGGTCCCGGGACAAAAACACCGGGGAGCTGTTTTTT.

The chain is built from TRBV6-5 and TRBJ2-2, with TRBD2 matching 9 bases. J lost 4 bases, V lost 4 bases, and 7 bases had no gene match. CDR1 MNHEY and CDR2 SVGAGI come from the germline V gene. This CDR3 is built from 16 residues. In nucleotides, the CDR3 is TGTGCCAGCAGTTCTCCGAGCGGGAGGCCCACCGGGGAGCTGTTTTTT. Its translation: CASSSPSGRPTGELFF.

V and J are TRBV2 and TRBJ2-3, with 10 bases aligning to TRBD2. The germline gives CDR1 SNHLY, CDR2 FYNNEI. Losses at the gene ends were 8 bases for V and 0 bases for J; bases not matched to a gene: 11. The CDR3 sequence is 17 residues long. CDR3 amino acids: CASGGVAGGPSTDTQYF. CDR3 DNA sequence: TGTGCCAGCGGTGGAGTAGCGGGAGGCCCAAGCACAGATACGCAGTATTTT.

In this sample, this clone turned up a few times. The CDR3 DNA is TGTGCCAGCTCACCATCTGGGACGGAGAACACCGGGGAGCTGTTTTTT. This gives the protein CASSPSGTENTGELFF. This sequence joins TRBV18 and TRBJ2-2; D may be TRBD1 or TRBD2 (5 bases each). Germline V lookup: CDR1 KGHSH, CDR2 LQKENI. Between the trimmed V and J ends, which lost 2 bases and 1 base, there was a span of 11 bases. This CDR3 comprises 16 residues.

The chain has TRBV19 and TRBJ1-5; D is unclear. CDR1 LNHDA and CDR2 SQIVND come from the germline V gene (reference sequence). Trimming took 4 bases from V and 0 from J, leaving 16 bases between them. This CDR3 spans 17 amino acids. Here the CDR3 reads CASSKRAKDFSNQPQHF. In nucleotides, the CDR3 is TGTGCCAGTAGTAAGCGTGCGAAGGACTTTAGCAATCAGCCCCAGCATTTT.

A few counts support this clone. This chain uses TRBV7-9 with TRBJ1-1, with D possibly matching TRBD1 (5 bases). This CDR3 spans 14 amino acids. V was cut by 3 bases and J by 8 bases, with 16 bases left in between. Germline-derived CDR1 and CDR2 are SEHNR and FQNEAQ (reference sequence). This chain's CDR3 is CASSLGGQGGEAFF. CDR3 DNA: TGTGCCAGCAGCTTGGGAGGCCAGGGTGGAGAAGCTTTCTTT.

This chain joins TRBV2 and TRBJ1-2; D is unresolved. The germline V and J ends were trimmed by 4 bases and 5 bases, with 11 bases remaining between them. Germline lookup yields CDR1 SNHLY and CDR2 FYNNEI. This CDR3 is built from 13 residues. CDR3 amino acids: CASSASRSYGYTF. CDR3 coding DNA: TGTGCCAGCAGTGCCTCTCGATCTTATGGCTACACCTTC.

The chain is built from TRBV6-6 and TRBJ1-1; no reliable D call. The germline V gene has CDR1 MNHNY and CDR2 SVGAGI (reference sequence). The CDR3 sequence is 13 residues long. V lost 8 bases, J lost 0 bases, and 10 bases lay in between. This CDR3 is CASGFGMNTEAFF. CDR3 nucleotides: TGTGCCAGCGGTTTCGGCATGAACACTGAAGCTTTCTTT.

This rearrangement joins TRBV9 to TRBJ2-1, with D possibly being TRBD2 (6 bases). The V and J ends lost 0 bases and 5 bases respectively, with 15 bases between them. Germline V gene data show CDR1 as SGDLS and CDR2 as YYNGEE. This CDR3 region has 16 residues. The CDR3 protein is CASSVGPSGPHNEQFF. In DNA, the CDR3 is TGTGCCAGCAGCGTAGGTCCCAGCGGGCCCCACAATGAGCAGTTCTTC. Full variable domain (rest looked up from reference TRBV9 and TRBJ2-1): DSGVTQTPKHLITATGQRVTLRCSPRSGDLSVYWYQQSLDQGLQFLIQYYNGEERAKGNILERFSAQQFPDLHSELNLSSLELGDSALYFCASSVGPSGPHNEQFFGPGTRLTVL.

The chain employs TRBV6-6 and TRBJ1-5, with D hard to call. CDR1 MNHNY and CDR2 SVGAGI come from the germline V gene (reference sequence). This CDR3 has 14 residues. Trimming pared 4 bases from V and 0 bases from J, leaving 7 bases between. CDR3 residues: CASSSVYSNQPQHF. CDR3 nucleotides: TGTGCCAGCAGTTCAGTATATAGCAATCAGCCCCAGCATTTT.

This rearrangement joins TRBV7-9 to TRBJ1-2; D call uncertain. The CDR3 sequence is 14 residues long. Germline-derived CDR1 and CDR2 are SEHNR and FQNEAQ (reference sequence). Trimming stripped 1 base from V and 7 bases from J, with 13 bases between. The CDR3 protein is CASSLDMSGGGYTF. DNA for the CDR3: TGTGCCAGCAGCTTAGATATGTCGGGCGGTGGCTACACCTTC.

V gene TRBV6-5 combines with J gene TRBJ1-1; D gene unclear. V was trimmed by 6 bases and J by 3 bases, leaving 11 bases between them. Per germline, CDR1 MNHEY and CDR2 SVGAGI. The CDR3 contains 13 residues. The CDR3 region has the DNA TGTGCCAGCAGGGGCCCGGGTCACACTGAAGCTTTCTTT. Encoded protein: CASRGPGHTEAFF.